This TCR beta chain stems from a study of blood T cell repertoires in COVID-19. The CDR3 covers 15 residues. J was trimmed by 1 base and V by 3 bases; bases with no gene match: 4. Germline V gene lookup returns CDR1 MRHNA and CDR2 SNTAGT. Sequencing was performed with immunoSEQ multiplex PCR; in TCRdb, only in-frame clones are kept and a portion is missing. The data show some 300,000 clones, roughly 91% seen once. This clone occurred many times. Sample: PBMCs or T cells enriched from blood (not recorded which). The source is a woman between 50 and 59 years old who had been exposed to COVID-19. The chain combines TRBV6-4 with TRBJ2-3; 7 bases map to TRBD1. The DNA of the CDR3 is TGTGCCAGCAGTGATGACCAGGGGGGCACAGATACGCAGTATTTT. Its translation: CASSDDQGGTDTQYF.